The sequence of this T cell receptor (beta chain) was determined in a study of post-analysis software for immune sequencing data. Study results and caveats: For normalized Chao1 diversity, multiple sclerosis patients scored significantly lower than controls did. Compared with controls, patients had more of 4 or 5 TRBV segments, including TRBV5-6, TRBV5-1 and TRBV20-1.

V was pared by 0 bases and J by 7 bases, with 7 bases between. Per the germline V gene, CDR1 is LGHNA and CDR2 is YSLEER. The CDR3 is 13 residues long. This clonotype was observed a few times. Its antigen remains unknown. Sequencing libraries made from TCR beta cDNA carried unique molecular identifiers. Using its own MiXCR run on the PCR reads, TCRdb lists one record per CDR3 protein. Of hundreds of thousands of distinct CDR3 sequences listed, roughly three fifths are singletons. This TCR derives from a girl aged 2-10 years with multiple sclerosis. The sample consisted of blood. The J gene is TRBJ1-5, the V gene TRBV4-3; D is unclear. The CDR3 nucleotides are TGCGCCAGCAGCCAAGATCCGGGACAGCCCCAGCATTTT. It translates to CASSQDPGQPQHF.